Listed below are T cell receptor beta chains from one sample, sequenced in a study of T cell repertoires in cytomegalovirus infection. TCRdb reprocessed the reads with MiXCR, giving one entry per CDR3 protein. The sample includes fewer than 350,000 distinct CDR3 sequences, under 20% of them seen just once. Sequencing input: PBMCs. These TCRs come from a human donor in good health (CMV status not recorded). Some clones in this sample may be carry-over from other donors' samples. CDR3s include the opening cysteine and the closing phenylalanine or tryptophan. D genes are given only for firm matches. Clone size, where shown, is once, few, many, or a class for clones that have expanded.

D,V,size,J,DNA,CDR3
-,TRBV20-1,few,TRBJ2-5,TGCAGTGCTAGGGTCTTAGGGGGGGAAGAGACCCAGTACTTC,CSARVLGGEETQYF
-,TRBV7-2,many,TRBJ2-1,TGTGCCAGCAGCCTGGGCGGGGCCCACAATGAGCAGTTCTTC,CASSLGGAHNEQFF
TRBD2,TRBV20-1,-,TRBJ2-1,TGCAGTGCTAGAGATAGACTAGCGGGGCGCTCCTACAATGAGCAGTTCTTC,CSARDRLAGRSYNEQFF
-,TRBV5-6,few,TRBJ1-2,TGTGCCAGCAGCAAGGGGCTAGCTAACTATGGCTACACCTTC,CASSKGLANYGYTF
TRBD1,TRBV18,-,TRBJ2-7,TGTGCCAGCTCACCGACCGAGGGGGCCAACTCCTACGAGCAGTACTTC,CASSPTEGANSYEQYF
TRBD1,TRBV12-3/TRBV12-4,many,TRBJ2-3,TGTGCCAGCAGAACCCCCGGAGCAGGGGGCCTACCTGGCACAGATACGCAGTATTTT,CASRTPGAGGLPGTDTQYF
-,TRBV20-1,-,TRBJ2-7,TGCAGTGCTAGAGATAAAGGCTGGGCTTCCTACGAGCAGTACTTC,CSARDKGWASYEQYF
-,TRBV7-6,many,TRBJ1-1,TGTGCCAGCAGCTTAAGGTCCTCCTGGGACACTGAAGCTTTCTTT,CASSLRSSWDTEAFF
TRBD1,TRBV28,many,TRBJ2-7,TGTGCCAGCAGTCTAGTCCCGGGACAGGGAACCTACGAGCAGTACTTC,CASSLVPGQGTYEQYF
-,TRBV7-9,-,TRBJ1-1,TGTGCCAGCAGCTCGGAAACTGGGAACACTGAAGCTTTCTTT,CASSSETGNTEAFF